This entry lists 32 T cell receptor beta chains sequenced from one sample in a study of OX40 agonist ivuxolimab in advanced cancers. The assay was immunoSEQ multiplex PCR, and TCRdb's table has in-frame clones only and misses some. The repertoire holds over 30,000 clones, with about 88% as singletons. The sample consisted of CD4+ or CD8+ T cells sorted from blood, taken in a trial of the OX40 agonist ivuxolimab. The receptors stem from an adult with an advanced solid tumor such as melanoma, head and neck, liver or kidney cancer.

This clone was observed a few times. V usage is TRBV2 and J usage is TRBJ1-1; 10 bases agree with TRBD1. The CDR3 contains 12 residues. The trim removed 10 bases at V and 6 bases at J, leaving 5 bases unmatched. Germline CDR1 reads SNHLY; CDR2 reads FYNNEI. CDR3 DNA: TGTGCCACCAGGGACAGGGGCGCTGAAGCTTTCTTT. The encoded protein is CATRDRGAEAFF. The full variable domain, its missing parts supplied by reference TRBV2 and TRBJ1-1, is EPEVTQTPSHQVTQMGQEVILRCVPISNHLYFYWYRQILGQKVEFLVSFYNNEISEKSEIFDDQFSVERPDGSNFTLKIRSTKLEDSAMYFCATRDRGAEAFFGQGTRLTVV.

V gene TRBV28 combines with J gene TRBJ2-7, with 9 bases lining up with TRBD2. Germline V gene sequence: CDR1 MDHEN, CDR2 SYDVKM. J was trimmed by 7 bases and V by 9 bases; bases with no gene match: 13. The CDR3 covers 14 residues. The CDR3 nucleotides read TGTGCCAGTCTGACCCCTAGCGGGATTAGAGAGCAGTACTTC. Amino acids: CASLTPSGIREQYF.

The V gene is TRBV7-2, the J gene TRBJ2-5, with a weak D call TRBD2 (5 bases). The J call may not be correct, given that the DNA end is closer to TRBJ2-7. The germline gives CDR1 SGHTA, CDR2 FQGNSA. The CDR3 is 12 amino acids. The CDR3 loop reads CASSLARAEQYF. The CDR3 region has the DNA TGTGCCAGCAGCTTAGCGAGGGCCGAGCAGTACTTC.

This clone was detected only a few times. The chain is built from TRBV6-1 and TRBJ1-1; D perhaps matches TRBD1 (5 bases). Deletions cut 5 bases from V and 7 bases from J, with 14 bases between. The CDR3 length is 13 residues. Germline values: CDR1 MNHNS, CDR2 SASEGT. The CDR3 is CASSPRRGGEAFF. The CDR3 DNA is TGTGCCAGCAGTCCACGGAGGGGAGGTGAAGCTTTCTTT.

This CDR3 is CASSPGLAGGPNEQYF. CDR3 bases: TGTGCCAGCAGCCCGGGACTAGCGGGGGGGCCTAACGAGCAGTACTTC. The chain combines TRBV7-2 with TRBJ2-7; 16 positions agree with TRBD2. Per germline, CDR1 SGHTA and CDR2 FQGNSA. The CDR3 is 16 amino acids. With 5 bases clipped from V and 5 bases from J, the junction kept 6 bases outside the gene matches.

The chain couples TRBV5-1 to TRBJ2-7; possibly TRBD1 for D (6 bases). Between the trimmed V and J ends, which lost 1 base and 3 bases, there was a span of 20 bases. There are 17 residues in the CDR3. CDR1 SGHRS and CDR2 YFSETQ come from the germline V gene. For the CDR3, the DNA is TGCGCCAGCAGCTTGAGGGACGCAGTAACAGGGAGCTACGAGCAGTACTTC. It encodes CASSLRDAVTGSYEQYF.

The DNA for the CDR3 is TGCGCCAGCCTCGGAGTAGCGGGCTCCTACAATGAGCAGTTCTTC. Translating it yields CASLGVAGSYNEQFF. The rearrangement joins TRBV5-1 to TRBJ2-1; 7 bases agree with TRBD2. This CDR3 is 15 amino acids long. Germline V gene data show CDR1 as SGHRS and CDR2 as YFSETQ. Unmatched junction bases numbered 7, after V lost 7 bases and J lost 0 bases.

The rearrangement joins TRBV10-3 to TRBJ2-5; a weak D match, TRBD2 (5 bases). CDR1 and CDR2 (germline): ENHRY, SYGVKD. The V gene lost 5 bases and the J gene lost 5 bases, with 12 bases spanning the gap. This CDR3 is 13 amino acids long. The CDR3 coding sequence is TGTGCCATCAGTCTAGGAGAGGGTGAGACCCAGTACTTC. It encodes CAISLGEGETQYF.

This sequence joins TRBV28 and TRBJ1-6; D gene ambiguous. This CDR3 comprises 14 residues. From germline, CDR1 is MDHEN and CDR2 SYDVKM. Trimming stripped 2 bases from V and 6 bases from J, with 8 bases between. CDR3 loop: CASSLRRVNSPLHF. CDR3 bases: TGTGCCAGCAGTTTAAGAAGAGTTAATTCACCCCTCCACTTT.

CDR3 loop: CASSFGQGASYEQYF. CDR3 bases: TGTGCCAGCAGCTTCGGACAGGGGGCTAGTTACGAGCAGTACTTC. The gene calls are TRBV7-9 and TRBJ2-7; 11 bases line up with TRBD1. The V and J ends lost 3 bases and 4 bases, in that order; junction bases with no gene match: 5. Germline CDR1 is SEHNR and CDR2 is FQNEAQ (reference sequence). This CDR3 is built from 15 residues.

The rearrangement links TRBV7-9 to TRBJ2-5; D is unresolved. CDR3 length equals 13 residues. Germline CDR1 SEHNR, CDR2 FQNEAQ (reference sequence). V lost 4 bases to trimming and J lost 2 bases, with 8 bases between them. The CDR3 DNA reads as TGTGCCAGCAGCTACAAGGGACAAGAGACCCAGTACTTC. It yields the protein CASSYKGQETQYF.

The chain joins TRBV20-1 to TRBJ2-5, with D unclear. The germline V gene encodes CDR1 DFQATT and CDR2 SNEGSKA (reference sequence). The CDR3 contains 11 residues. Trimming took off 1 base at V and 5 bases at J, with 5 bases between the two ends. CDR3 sequence: CSARAPETQYF. The CDR3 nucleotides read TGCAGTGCTAGAGCTCCGGAGACCCAGTACTTC.

CDR3 loop: CASSPRPGLAGGETQYF. CDR3 coding DNA: TGTGCCAGCAGCCCCCGCCCGGGACTAGCGGGAGGAGAGACCCAGTACTTC. The V gene is TRBV7-8, the J gene TRBJ2-5, with 15 bases lining up with TRBD2. The CDR3 has 17 residues. V dropped 5 bases and J dropped 4; count of bases not matched to a gene: 8. Germline values: CDR1 SGHVS, CDR2 FQNEAQ. The whole variable domain, remainder taken from reference TRBV7-8 and TRBJ2-5, is GAGVSQSPRYKVAKRGQDVALRCDPISGHVSLFWYQQALGQGPEFLTYFQNEAQLDKSGLPSDRFFAERPEGSVSTLKIQRTQQEDSAVYLCASSPRPGLAGGETQYFGPGTRLLVL.

This chain's CDR3 is CASSQGPTYEQYF. CDR3 nucleotide sequence: TGCGCCAGCAGCCAGGGACCAACCTACGAGCAGTACTTC. This chain connects TRBV5-1 to TRBJ2-7; D may match TRBD1 or TRBD2 (5 bases each). Germline CDR1 and CDR2: SGHRS and YFSETQ. V was cut by 4 bases and J by 2 bases, with 10 bases left in between. This CDR3 has 13 residues. Together with reference TRBV5-1 and TRBJ2-7, the CDR3 gives the full variable domain: KAGVTQTPRYLIKTRGQQVTLSCSPISGHRSVSWYQQTPGQGLQFLFEYFSETQRNKGNFPGRFSGRQFSNSRSEMNVSTLELGDSALYLCASSQGPTYEQYFGPGTRLTVT.

V gene TRBV7-2 combines with J gene TRBJ1-4; 7 bases agree with TRBD1. Losses at the gene ends were 5 bases for V and 8 bases for J; bases not matched to a gene: 8. Germline CDR1 and CDR2: SGHTA and FQGNSA. The CDR3 contains 14 residues. The CDR3 region has the DNA TGTGCCAGCAGCCTACCAGGGGGGGGCGAAAAACTGTTTTTT. It translates to CASSLPGGGEKLFF. The full variable domain, in which reference TRBV7-2 and TRBJ1-4 provide the parts outside the CDR3, is GAGVSQSPSNKVTEKGKDVELRCDPISGHTALYWYRQSLGQGLEFLIYFQGNSAPDKSGLPSDRFSAERTGGSVSTLTIQRTQQEDSAVYLCASSLPGGGEKLFFGSGTQLSVL.

This clone has a handful of counts. The chain couples TRBV10-3 to TRBJ1-1; 7 nucleotides align to TRBD1. V gave up 6 bases and J gave up 1 base; unmatched junction bases: 2. This CDR3 has 13 residues. The germline V gene encodes CDR1 ENHRY and CDR2 SYGVKD. The CDR3 DNA reads TGTGCCATCAGCCGACAGGGGAACACTGAAGCTTTCTTT. Its protein product is CAISRQGNTEAFF.

This rearrangement joins TRBV15 to TRBJ1-1; the D is unclear. The germline CDR1 and CDR2 sequences are LNHNV and YYDKDF (reference sequence). Between the trimmed V and J ends, which lost 0 bases and 1 base, there was a span of 9 bases. The CDR3 covers 15 residues. The CDR3 region is CATSRDGTANTEAFF. Here the CDR3 DNA reads TGTGCCACCAGCAGAGATGGAACAGCGAACACTGAAGCTTTCTTT.

This sequence joins TRBV11-2 and TRBJ2-7, with a possible D match to TRBD1 (5 bases). Germline loops: CDR1 SGHAT, CDR2 FQNNGV. The CDR3 length is 14 residues. The V end was cut by 1 base, the J end by 1 base, with 8 bases between. The CDR3 protein is CASSLGRQSYEQYF. The CDR3 region has the DNA TGTGCCAGCAGCTTAGGTCGACAGTCCTACGAGCAGTACTTC.

The chain uses TRBV7-2 and TRBJ1-5, with D maybe TRBD1 (5 bases). Germline V lookup: CDR1 SGHTA, CDR2 FQGNSA. Trimming removed 5 bases at V and 3 bases at J, with 11 bases between. This CDR3 spans 14 amino acids. The CDR3 sequence is CASSPDSFNQPQHF. The CDR3, as DNA: TGTGCCAGCAGCCCAGACAGTTTCAATCAGCCCCAGCATTTT.

The chain uses TRBV30 and TRBJ2-2; 9 bases fit TRBD2. CDR3 length: 15 amino acids. The germline V gene has CDR1 GTSNPN and CDR2 SVGIG (reference sequence). Trimming removed 3 bases from V and 4 bases from J; junction bases left unmatched: 6. CDR3 sequence (DNA): TGTGCCTGGAGAAGACTAGCGGTCCCCACCGGGGAGCTGTTTTTT. Its protein is CAWRRLAVPTGELFF.

The chain couples TRBV11-2 to TRBJ2-1; possible D gene TRBD1, 6 bases. V shed 5 bases and J shed 1 base, with 15 bases lying between them. Looked up from germline, CDR1 is SGHAT and CDR2 is FQNNGV. The CDR3 length is 16 residues. The CDR3 reads CASSPGQMISYNEQFF. The CDR3 DNA is TGTGCCAGCAGCCCAGGACAGATGATATCCTACAATGAGCAGTTCTTC.

The chain joins TRBV18 to TRBJ2-6; 7 positions match TRBD2. After removal of 6 bases from V and 3 bases from J, the junction contained 5 bases not matched to a gene. This CDR3 is built from 15 residues. The germline V gene has CDR1 KGHSH and CDR2 LQKENI. CDR3 DNA: TGTGCCAGCTCCACCCCGGGAGGTGGGGCCAACGTCCTGACTTTC. Translating gives CASSTPGGGANVLTF.

The rearrangement joins TRBV2 to TRBJ1-2, with 7 bases matching TRBD1. Germline V gene lookup returns CDR1 SNHLY and CDR2 FYNNEI. There are 14 residues in the CDR3. The J segment lost 5 bases and the V segment lost 6 bases, leaving 9 bases of the junction unmatched. The CDR3 loop is CASRPGQASYGYTF. The CDR3 DNA reads as TGTGCCAGCAGACCCGGACAGGCTAGTTATGGCTACACCTTC.

This clone is a singleton in its sample. For the CDR3, the DNA is TGCAGCGTCCGACGAACACTCACGAACACCGGGGAGCTGTTTTTT. Translated: CSVRRTLTNTGELFF. The chain links TRBV29-1 to TRBJ2-2; the D is unclear. V was trimmed by 6 bases and J by 0 bases, leaving 14 bases between them. The CDR3 is 15 residues long. The germline gives CDR1 SQVTM, CDR2 ANQGSEA.

V and J are TRBV4-2 and TRBJ2-3; TRBD2 matches 9 bases. CDR3 length: 13 residues. V shed 11 bases and J 4 bases; nucleotides not matched to a gene: 7. Germline-derived CDR1 and CDR2 are LGHNA and YNFKEQ. The CDR3, as DNA: TGTGCCGGATCTAGCGGGACGGCAGATACGCAGTATTTT. This gives the protein CAGSSGTADTQYF.

The chain employs TRBV9 and TRBJ2-1, with D unclear. The CDR3 length is 14 residues. V lost 0 bases and J lost 8, with 12 bases in between. Per germline, CDR1 SGDLS and CDR2 YYNGEE. CDR3 coding DNA: TGTGCCAGCAGCGTAGGGAGTCGTGCGGATGAGCAGTTCTTC. It translates to CASSVGSRADEQFF.

The chain carries TRBV7-9 and TRBJ2-2; D might be TRBD1 (6 bases). The CDR3 is 15 amino acids. Trimming removed 5 bases from V and 3 bases from J, with 13 bases in between. Germline lookup yields CDR1 SEHNR and CDR2 FQNEAQ (reference sequence). CDR3 sequence (DNA): TGTGCCAGCAGCCCCTGGGCAGGGGACACCGGGGAGCTGTTTTTT. It specifies CASSPWAGDTGELFF. Full variable domain (missing parts from reference TRBV7-9 and TRBJ2-2): DTGVSQNPRHKITKRGQNVTFRCDPISEHNRLYWYRQTLGQGPEFLTYFQNEAQLEKSRLLSDRFSAERPKGSFSTLEIQRTEQGDSAMYLCASSPWAGDTGELFFGEGSRLTVL.

The chain links TRBV23-1 to TRBJ2-5; the D is unclear. TRBV23-1 has ORF status, its function being uncertain. The V end was cut by 6 bases, the J end by 0 bases, with 17 bases between. The CDR3 is 16 amino acids. This CDR3 reads CASSPPAGRHQETQYF. CDR3 in DNA: TGCGCCAGCAGCCCCCCCGCAGGACGCCACCAAGAGACCCAGTACTTC.

The rearrangement joins TRBV19 to TRBJ2-3; the D is unclear. V was cut by 1 base and J by 5 bases, with 10 bases left in between. This CDR3 comprises 14 residues. Germline lookup yields CDR1 LNHDA and CDR2 SQIVND (reference sequence). The CDR3 reads CASSIAGSRDTQYF. CDR3 DNA sequence: TGTGCCAGTAGTATAGCGGGTTCCAGAGATACGCAGTATTTT.

This rearrangement joins TRBV10-3 to TRBJ1-4; 9 bases are a match to TRBD1. The CDR3 is 14 amino acids. V lost 6 bases and J lost 5; bases outside the gene matches: 4. Germline assignment: CDR1 ENHRY and CDR2 SYGVKD. In DNA, the CDR3 is TGTGCCATCAGGCAGGACAGGGGCAATGAAAAACTGTTTTTT. Its translation: CAIRQDRGNEKLFF.

CDR3 in amino acids: CASSPTGQGGEKLFF. The CDR3 bases are TGTGCCAGCTCTCCTACTGGACAGGGCGGAGAAAAACTGTTTTTT. This chain uses TRBV18 with TRBJ1-4, with 8 bases lining up with TRBD1. Germline CDR1 and CDR2: KGHSH and LQKENI. With V trimmed by 6 bases and J by 8 bases, 11 bases remained unmatched. This CDR3 is built from 15 residues.

The chain couples TRBV7-9 to TRBJ1-1, with TRBD1 matching 7 bases. The CDR3 consists of 15 residues. Germline V CDR1 and CDR2: SEHNR, FQNEAQ (reference sequence). The junction had 5 bases not matched to a gene; V was cut back by 4 bases and J by 0 bases. The CDR3 loop is CASSSQGGLNTEAFF. Here the CDR3 DNA reads TGTGCCAGCAGCTCGCAGGGGGGCCTGAACACTGAAGCTTTCTTT.